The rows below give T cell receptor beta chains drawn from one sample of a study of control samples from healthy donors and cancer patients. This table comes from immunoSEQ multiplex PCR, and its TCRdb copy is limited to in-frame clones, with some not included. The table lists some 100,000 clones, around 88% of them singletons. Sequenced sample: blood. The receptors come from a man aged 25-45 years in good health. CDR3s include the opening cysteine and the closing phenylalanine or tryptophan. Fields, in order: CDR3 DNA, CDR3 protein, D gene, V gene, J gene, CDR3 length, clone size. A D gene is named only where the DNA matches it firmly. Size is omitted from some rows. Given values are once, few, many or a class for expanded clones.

TGTGCCAGCAGCCCACTAGCGGGGAGTATCGGGGAGCTGTTTTTT	CASSPLAGSIGELFF	TRBD2	TRBV3-1/TRBV3-2	TRBJ2-2	15	-
TGTGCCAGCAGCCGGGGGGGGCTTTTAGATGAAAAACTGTTTTTT	CASSRGGLLDEKLFF	-	TRBV3-1/TRBV3-2	TRBJ1-4	15	-
TGTGCCAGCAGCCAAGAAGGTTTGGGGGTTGAGCAGTTCTTC	CASSQEGLGVEQFF	-	TRBV3-1/TRBV3-2	TRBJ2-1	14	-
TGTGCCAGCAGTTCCGACAGGTCTTCCACGCAGTATTTT	CASSSDRSSTQYF	-	TRBV2	TRBJ2-3	13	-
TGCGCCAGCAGCTTTGGGGGCACCGTCACTGAAGCTTTCTTT	CASSFGGTVTEAFF	-	TRBV5-1	TRBJ1-1	14	once
TGTGCCAGCAGTTCAGTATGGACGGTCGAGAAAGCCCTCTCCCTTACTAGAGATGGCTACACCTTC	CASSSVWTVEKALSLTRDGYTF	-	TRBV27	TRBJ1-2	22	-
TGTGCCAGCAGCTTACGGGAGCCCAGGCCGGAGACCCAGTACTTC	CASSLREPRPETQYF	-	TRBV11-3	TRBJ2-5	15	-
TGTGCCAGCAGCCACGGGACTAGCGGGGAAAACATTCAGTACTTC	CASSHGTSGENIQYF	TRBD2	TRBV14	TRBJ2-4	15	-
TGTGCCAGCAGCAAAGTGGGCGACGCCCAGCCCCAGCATTTT	CASSKVGDAQPQHF	-	TRBV21-1	TRBJ1-5	14	-
TGTGCCAGCAGTGCCGGGACAGGGGTAGGATACGAGCAGTACTTC	CASSAGTGVGYEQYF	TRBD1	TRBV27	TRBJ2-7	15	-
TGTGCCAGCAGCCAGACGGTTGAAGAGACCCAGTACTTC	CASSQTVEETQYF	-	TRBV6-5	TRBJ2-5	13	-
TGTGCCTGGAGTCTATCGACTAGCGGGAGTTACGAGCAGTACTTC	CAWSLSTSGSYEQYF	TRBD2	TRBV30	TRBJ2-7	15	-
TGTGCCAGCTCACCACCGGGACAGGGCGCCACCGGGGAGCTGTTTTTT	CASSPPGQGATGELFF	TRBD1	TRBV18	TRBJ2-2	16	-
TGTGCCAGCAGGGGGGGGCCAGGGGGCAATCAGCCCCAGCATTTT	CASRGGPGGNQPQHF	-	TRBV27	TRBJ1-5	15	-
TGTGCTAGTGGTTTGGTGACTACCACGTTCACAGATACGCAGTATTTT	CASGLVTTTFTDTQYF	-	TRBV12-5	TRBJ2-3	16	few
TGTGCCAGCTTGTGGCGGGAGGGCCGTCAGGCCGGGGAGCTGTTTTTT	CASLWREGRQAGELFF	TRBD2	TRBV11-2	TRBJ2-2	16	-
TGCGCCAGCAGCTCGGGCCACGGGACTAGCGGGAGCGGTGAGCAGTTCTTC	CASSSGHGTSGSGEQFF	TRBD2	TRBV5-1	TRBJ2-1	17	-